Listed below are T cell receptor beta chains from one sample, sequenced in a study of T cells after yellow fever vaccination. MiXCR was run by TCRdb on the 5' RACE reads, yielding one entry per CDR3 protein. The sample has 610,000 or so distinct CDR3 sequences, approximately 13% seen once. Material: PBMCs, obtained on the day of the yellow fever booster vaccination. The receptors shown here come from a man younger than 45 who received the YFV17D yellow fever vaccine. The CDR3 runs from the conserved cysteine through the conserved F or W. The order of the fields is CDR3 protein, J gene, V gene.

CASSTEGYEQYF,TRBJ2-7,TRBV5-1
CASSPPRTVAGELFF,TRBJ2-2,TRBV18
CASTTGGGETQYF,TRBJ2-5,TRBV5-1
CASSITSGSFSEQYF,TRBJ2-7,TRBV2
CASSGDRGTPYSNQPQHF,TRBJ1-5,TRBV5-1
CASSSGTGELFF,TRBJ2-2,TRBV12-3/TRBV12-4
CASSYSLGETQYF,TRBJ2-5,TRBV6-5
CAWRTPGQQETQYF,TRBJ2-5,TRBV30
CASSLARNSPLHF,TRBJ1-6,TRBV11-1
CASSLVVDTQYF,TRBJ2-3,TRBV28
CSASHRGTSGLDTQYF,TRBJ2-3,TRBV20-1
CATSEHGADTQYF,TRBJ2-3,TRBV24-1
CASSTGGTNSYEQYF,TRBJ2-7,TRBV5-1
CASSYSPGLAGNEQYF,TRBJ2-7,TRBV6-5
CASSEARLWDTQYF,TRBJ2-3,TRBV6-1
CASSLDRGRASYEQYF,TRBJ2-7,TRBV7-2
CAIGKGAQETQYF,TRBJ2-5,TRBV6-6
CATLESSSYEQYF,TRBJ2-7,TRBV28
CASQGGPKETQYF,TRBJ2-5,TRBV3-1
CSVVRAAETQYF,TRBJ2-5,TRBV29-1
CASSGTSAYQETQYF,TRBJ2-5,TRBV5-4
CSAGSRGGNQPQHF,TRBJ1-5,TRBV20-1
CSVVSGSPDTDTQYF,TRBJ2-3,TRBV29-1
CASGERESSTDTQYF,TRBJ2-3,TRBV19
CASNRGHYNEQFF,TRBJ2-1,TRBV7-9
CATSEGQTYEQYF,TRBJ2-7,TRBV15
CASSLDADTVSGNTIYF,TRBJ1-3,TRBV11-2
CASSYYRAGNEQFF,TRBJ2-1,TRBV6-2/TRBV6-3
CASSLGITDRSYEQYF,TRBJ2-7,TRBV5-1
CCARDSLTGGERPQHF,TRBJ1-5,TRBV20-1
CASSLGGRNYEQYF,TRBJ2-7,TRBV7-9
CASSLEGQGHQPQHF,TRBJ1-5,TRBV12-3/TRBV12-4
CASSLGTGRNEKLFF,TRBJ1-4,TRBV7-2
CASSPHPRADNQPQHF,TRBJ1-5,TRBV6-1
CASSEVLAASTDTQYF,TRBJ2-3,TRBV5-1
CASRSPSGSYNEQFF,TRBJ2-1,TRBV6-2/TRBV6-3
CASSPLYRERETQYF,TRBJ2-5,TRBV7-8
CASSLGTGWDKNIQYF,TRBJ2-4,TRBV12-3/TRBV12-4
CSARSRVLLHNEQFF,TRBJ2-1,TRBV20-1
CASSPSPNGRAFF,TRBJ1-1,TRBV7-2
CASSLATGLLYEQYF,TRBJ2-7,TRBV7-8
CSASRDSMNTEAFF,TRBJ1-1,TRBV20-1
CASSHRLRTGVTEAFF,TRBJ1-1,TRBV12-3/TRBV12-4
CSARSGRGSYNEQFF,TRBJ2-1,TRBV20-1
CASTTSVADTQYF,TRBJ2-3,TRBV6-1
CASSVNGRYEQYF,TRBJ2-7,TRBV10-2
CASSQFRDLYF,TRBJ2-7,TRBV3-1
CASSPAFYEQYF,TRBJ2-7,TRBV18
CSAHPLGISYNEQFF,TRBJ2-1,TRBV20-1
CASSATPTGVNYGYTF,TRBJ1-2,TRBV9